The present entry profiles one T cell receptor (beta chain) with its context. Its antigen is not known. The length of the CDR3 is 15 residues. The J segment lost 5 bases and the V segment lost 4 bases, leaving 8 bases of the junction unmatched. Germline CDR1 and CDR2: SGHKS and YYEKEE (reference sequence). The repertoire was sequenced with immunoSEQ multiplex PCR; TCRdb's copy has only in-frame clones and lacks some. The sample gives 120,000 or so clones, about 86% of which show up once; about 13% is in the top ten. Every patient had mismatch repair deficiency by PCR or immunohistochemistry. This record comes from a study of PD-1 blockade in mismatch repair-deficient tumors. Study outcomes and limitations: Tumor-resident clones, often absent from pretreatment blood, expanded after pembrolizumab and then contracted.

This chain connects TRBV5-5 to TRBJ2-5; 10 nucleotides line up with TRBD1. Sequences were derived from peripheral blood, sampled 44 weeks after starting pembrolizumab. The clonotype was recovered from an adult with mismatch repair-deficient cancer. The CDR3 spells CASSQTGGWGETQYF. DNA of the CDR3: TGTGCCAGCAGCCAGACAGGGGGCTGGGGGGAGACCCAGTACTTC.